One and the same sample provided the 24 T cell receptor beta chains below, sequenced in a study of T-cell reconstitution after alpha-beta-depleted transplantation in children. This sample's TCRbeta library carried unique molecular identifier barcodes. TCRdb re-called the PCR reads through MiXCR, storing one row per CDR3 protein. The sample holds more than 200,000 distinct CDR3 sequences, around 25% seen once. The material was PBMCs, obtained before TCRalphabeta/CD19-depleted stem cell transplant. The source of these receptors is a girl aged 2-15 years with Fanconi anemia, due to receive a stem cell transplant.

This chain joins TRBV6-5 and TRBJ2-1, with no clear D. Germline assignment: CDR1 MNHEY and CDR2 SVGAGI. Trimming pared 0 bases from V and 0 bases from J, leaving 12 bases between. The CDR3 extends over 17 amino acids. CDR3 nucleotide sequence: TGTGCCAGCAGTTACTCGATACTGCTAAGCTCCTACAATGAGCAGTTCTTC. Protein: CASSYSILLSSYNEQFF.

The CDR3 DNA reads TGTGCCAGCAGCCGAACAGGGGTGGGGGCCAACGTCCTGACTTTC. It yields the protein CASSRTGVGANVLTF. The chain recombines TRBV6-2 or TRBV6-3 with TRBJ2-6, with 7 bases identical to TRBD1. The CDR3 covers 15 residues. Germline V gene lookup returns CDR1 MNHEY and CDR2 SVGEGT. J was trimmed by 4 bases and V by 6 bases; bases with no gene match: 6.

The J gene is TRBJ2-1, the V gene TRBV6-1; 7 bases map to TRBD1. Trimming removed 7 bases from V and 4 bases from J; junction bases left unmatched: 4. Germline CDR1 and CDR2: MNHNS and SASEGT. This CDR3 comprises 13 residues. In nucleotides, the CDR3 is TGTGCCAGCACCAGACAGGGTTACAATGAGCAGTTCTTC. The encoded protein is CASTRQGYNEQFF.

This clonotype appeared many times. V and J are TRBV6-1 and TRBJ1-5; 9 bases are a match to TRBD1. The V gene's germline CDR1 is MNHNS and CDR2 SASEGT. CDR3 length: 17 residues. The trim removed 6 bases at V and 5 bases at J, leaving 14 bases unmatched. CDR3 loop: CASSPPKPGQGDQPQHF. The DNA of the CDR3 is TGTGCCAGCAGCCCACCGAAGCCGGGACAGGGCGATCAGCCCCAGCATTTT.

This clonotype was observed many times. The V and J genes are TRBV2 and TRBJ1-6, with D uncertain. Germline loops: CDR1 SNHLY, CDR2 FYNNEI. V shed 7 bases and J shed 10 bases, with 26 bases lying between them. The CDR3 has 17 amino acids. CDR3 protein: CASNWGDVGGRGSPLHF. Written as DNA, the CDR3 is TGTGCCAGCAACTGGGGAGATGTCGGAGGACGGGGATCACCCCTCCACTTT.

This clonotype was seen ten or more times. CDR3 amino acids: CASSQQGNYGYTF. In nucleotides, the CDR3 is TGTGCCAGCAGTCAACAGGGGAACTATGGCTACACCTTC. The chain combines TRBV12-3 or TRBV12-4 with TRBJ1-2; 7 positions agree with TRBD1. This CDR3 spans 13 amino acids. V dropped 5 bases and J dropped 2; count of bases not matched to a gene: 2.

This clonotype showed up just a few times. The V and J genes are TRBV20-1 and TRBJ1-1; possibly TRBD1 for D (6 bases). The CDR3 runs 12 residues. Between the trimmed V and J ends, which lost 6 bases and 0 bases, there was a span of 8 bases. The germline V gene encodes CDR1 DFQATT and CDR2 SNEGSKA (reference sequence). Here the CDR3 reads CSADRLNTEAFF. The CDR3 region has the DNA TGCAGTGCGGACAGACTGAACACTGAAGCTTTCTTT.

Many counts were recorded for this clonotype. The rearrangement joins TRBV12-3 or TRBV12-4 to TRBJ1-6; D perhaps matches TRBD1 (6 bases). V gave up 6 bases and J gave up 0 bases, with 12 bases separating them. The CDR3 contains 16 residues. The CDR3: CASSQGGSSYNSPLHF. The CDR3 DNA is TGTGCCAGCAGCCAAGGGGGGAGCTCCTATAATTCACCCCTCCACTTT.

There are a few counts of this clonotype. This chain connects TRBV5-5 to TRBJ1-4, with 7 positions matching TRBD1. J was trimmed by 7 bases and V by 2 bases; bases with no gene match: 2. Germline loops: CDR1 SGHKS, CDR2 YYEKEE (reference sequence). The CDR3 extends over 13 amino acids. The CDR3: CASSFGTAEKLFF. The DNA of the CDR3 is TGTGCCAGCAGCTTTGGGACAGCTGAAAAACTGTTTTTT.

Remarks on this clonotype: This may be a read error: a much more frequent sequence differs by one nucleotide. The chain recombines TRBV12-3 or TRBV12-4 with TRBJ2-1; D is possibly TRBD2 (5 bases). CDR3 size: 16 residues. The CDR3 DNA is TGTTCCAGCAGTCCCACCGCGGGTAGGATCTACAATGAGCAGTTCTTC. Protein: CSSSPTAGRIYNEQFF.

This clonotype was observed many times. The chain's CDR3 is CASSEEGKGGYTF. In DNA form, the CDR3 reads TGTGCCAGCAGTGAAGAGGGGAAGGGTGGCTACACCTTC. The chain recombines TRBV6-1 with TRBJ1-2, with D tentatively TRBD1 (5 bases). The CDR3 runs to 13 residues. In germline, CDR1 is MNHNS, CDR2 SASEGT. V shed 1 base and J shed 7 bases, with 10 bases lying between them.

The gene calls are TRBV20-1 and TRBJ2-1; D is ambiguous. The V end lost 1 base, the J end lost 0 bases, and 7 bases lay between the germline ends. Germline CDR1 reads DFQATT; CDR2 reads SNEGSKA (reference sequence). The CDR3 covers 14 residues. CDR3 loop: CSARVGNSYNEQFF. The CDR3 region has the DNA TGCAGTGCTAGAGTGGGAAACTCCTACAATGAGCAGTTCTTC.

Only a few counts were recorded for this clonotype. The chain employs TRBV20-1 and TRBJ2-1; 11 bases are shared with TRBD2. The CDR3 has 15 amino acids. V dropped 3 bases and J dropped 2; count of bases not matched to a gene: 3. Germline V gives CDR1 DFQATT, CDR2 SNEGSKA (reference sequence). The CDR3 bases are TGCAGTGCTAGCTTTAGCGGGGGGGCCTACAATGAGCAGTTCTTC. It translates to CSASFSGGAYNEQFF.

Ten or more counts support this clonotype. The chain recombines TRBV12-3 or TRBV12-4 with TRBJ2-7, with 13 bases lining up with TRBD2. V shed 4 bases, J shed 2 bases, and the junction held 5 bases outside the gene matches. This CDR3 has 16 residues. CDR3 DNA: TGTGCCAGCAGTTCATTGGGACTAGCGGGGACCTACGAGCAGTACTTC. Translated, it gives CASSSLGLAGTYEQYF.

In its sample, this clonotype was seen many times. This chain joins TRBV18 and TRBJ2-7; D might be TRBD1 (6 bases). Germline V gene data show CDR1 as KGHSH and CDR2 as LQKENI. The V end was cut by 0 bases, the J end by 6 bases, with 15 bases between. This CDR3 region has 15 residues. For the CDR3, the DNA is TGTGCCAGCTCACCACCCGGAGTGCGAGGGGGCGAGCAGTACTTC. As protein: CASSPPGVRGGEQYF.

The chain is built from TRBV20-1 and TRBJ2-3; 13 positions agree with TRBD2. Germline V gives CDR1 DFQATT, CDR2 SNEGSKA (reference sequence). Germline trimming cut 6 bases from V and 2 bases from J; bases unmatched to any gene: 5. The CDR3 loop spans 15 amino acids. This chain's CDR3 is CSARGTSGDTDTQYF. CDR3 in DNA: TGCAGTGCACGGGGGACTAGCGGGGACACAGATACGCAGTATTTT.

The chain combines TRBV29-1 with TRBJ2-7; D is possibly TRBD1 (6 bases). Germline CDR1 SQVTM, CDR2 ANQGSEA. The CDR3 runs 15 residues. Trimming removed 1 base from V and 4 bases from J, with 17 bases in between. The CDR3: CSVEALKQGRYEQYF. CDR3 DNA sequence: TGCAGCGTTGAAGCCTTAAAACAGGGAAGGTACGAGCAGTACTTC.

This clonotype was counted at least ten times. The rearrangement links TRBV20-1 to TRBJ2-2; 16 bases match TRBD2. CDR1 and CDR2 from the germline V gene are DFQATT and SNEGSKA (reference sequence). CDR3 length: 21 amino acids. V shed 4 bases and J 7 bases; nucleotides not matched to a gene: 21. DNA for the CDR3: TGCAGTGCTACGATAGGGATACCGGGACTAGCGGGAGGGATAGGACGCGGGGAGCTGTTTTTT. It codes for CSATIGIPGLAGGIGRGELFF.

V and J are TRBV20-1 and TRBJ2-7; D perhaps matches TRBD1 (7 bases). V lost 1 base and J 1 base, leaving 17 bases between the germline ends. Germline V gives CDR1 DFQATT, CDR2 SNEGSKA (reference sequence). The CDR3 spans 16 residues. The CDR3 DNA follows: TGCAGTGCTAGAGGGTTGGAGGGGGCGCCGTCCTACGAGCAGTACTTC. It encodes CSARGLEGAPSYEQYF.

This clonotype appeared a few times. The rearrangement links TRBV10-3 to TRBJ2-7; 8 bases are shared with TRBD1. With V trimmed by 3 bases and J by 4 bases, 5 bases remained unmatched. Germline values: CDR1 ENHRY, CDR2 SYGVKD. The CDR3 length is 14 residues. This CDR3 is CAISERTGSYEQYF. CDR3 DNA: TGTGCCATCAGTGAACGGACAGGGAGTTACGAGCAGTACTTC.

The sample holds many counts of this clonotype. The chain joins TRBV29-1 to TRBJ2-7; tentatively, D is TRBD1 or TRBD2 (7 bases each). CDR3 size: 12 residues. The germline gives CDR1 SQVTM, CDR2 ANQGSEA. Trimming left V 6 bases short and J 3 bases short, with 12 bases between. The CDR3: CSVGRGGYEQYF. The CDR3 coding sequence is TGCAGCGTAGGCAGGGGGGGCTACGAGCAGTACTTC.

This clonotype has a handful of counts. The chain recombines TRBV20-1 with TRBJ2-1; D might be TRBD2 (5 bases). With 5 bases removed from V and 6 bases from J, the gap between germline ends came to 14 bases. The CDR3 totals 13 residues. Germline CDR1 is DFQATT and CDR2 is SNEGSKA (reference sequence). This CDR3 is CSAPRLAGNEQFF. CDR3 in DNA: TGCAGTGCTCCCCGGCTAGCTGGCAATGAGCAGTTCTTC.

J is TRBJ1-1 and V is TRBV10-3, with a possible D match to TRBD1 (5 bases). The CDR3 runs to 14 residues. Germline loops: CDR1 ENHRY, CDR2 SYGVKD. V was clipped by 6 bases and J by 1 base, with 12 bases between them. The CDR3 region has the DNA TGTGCCATCAGAGATCCAGGGACGAACACTGAAGCTTTCTTT. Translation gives CAIRDPGTNTEAFF.

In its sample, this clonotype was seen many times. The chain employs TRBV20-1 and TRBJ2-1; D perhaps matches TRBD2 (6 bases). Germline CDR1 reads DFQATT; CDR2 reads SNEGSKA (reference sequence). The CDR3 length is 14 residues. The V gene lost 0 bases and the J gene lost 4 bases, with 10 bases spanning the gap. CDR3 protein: CSARDPGTYNEQFF. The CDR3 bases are TGCAGTGCTAGAGATCCCGGGACTTACAATGAGCAGTTCTTC.